These T cell receptor beta chains were read from a single sample in a study of beta chain features in type 1 diabetes. Measured with immunoSEQ multiplex PCR; TCRdb has only the in-frame clones, and not every one. The sample has roughly 260,000 clones; about a fifth are singletons. Sequences were obtained from naive CD4+ T cells from blood. These receptors were collected from a woman in her thirties or forties with type 1 diabetes. Each CDR3 is given with its conserved first and last residue. The D gene is left open where the match is weak. For some rows the clone size is stated as once, few or many, or as a class when expanded; others skip it.

clone size	J gene	D gene	V gene	CDR3 protein	CDR3 DNA
few	TRBJ1-1	-	TRBV29-1	CSVDVAWNTEAFF	TGCAGCGTTGATGTAGCCTGGAACACTGAAGCTTTCTTT
-	TRBJ1-4	-	TRBV2	CASREALNEKLFF	TGTGCCAGCCGGGAGGCTCTCAACGAAAAACTGTTTTTT
-	TRBJ1-1	-	TRBV30	CAHGYSGYTEAFF	TGTGCCCATGGTTATTCGGGATACACTGAAGCTTTCTTT
-	TRBJ2-1	-	TRBV19	CASNGQGGVEQFF	TGTGCCAGTAATGGGCAGGGGGGTGTTGAGCAGTTCTTC
-	TRBJ1-1	-	TRBV29-1	CSVTGGDDTEAFF	TGCAGCGTCACTGGAGGGGATGACACTGAAGCTTTCTTT
few	TRBJ2-3	TRBD1	TRBV28	CACWTGAIDTQYF	TGTGCCTGTTGGACAGGGGCAATAGATACGCAGTATTTT
-	TRBJ2-5	TRBD2	TRBV5-5	CASSFGGETQYF	TGTGCCAGCAGCTTCGGGGGGGAGACCCAGTACTTC
-	TRBJ2-7	-	TRBV29-1	CSVKDKDSLYEQYF	TGCAGCGTTAAAGATAAGGACAGCCTTTACGAGCAGTACTTC
few	TRBJ1-3	-	TRBV29-1	CSARRQSSGNTIYF	TGCAGCGCCCGAAGACAGAGCTCTGGAAACACCATATATTTT
-	TRBJ1-1	TRBD1	TRBV9	CASSGGQGLTNTEAFF	TGTGCCAGCAGCGGCGGACAGGGGTTAACGAACACTGAAGCTTTCTTT
-	TRBJ2-4	TRBD1	TRBV25-1	CASSRDSEGDIQYF	TGTGCCAGCAGCCGGGACAGTGAGGGGGACATTCAGTACTTC
few	TRBJ2-3	TRBD2	TRBV25-1	CASSEDRTSGSDTQYF	TGTGCCAGCAGTGAGGACCGGACTAGCGGGTCTGATACGCAGTATTTT
-	TRBJ1-2	TRBD1	TRBV14	CASSQEDRVGYTF	TGTGCCAGCAGCCAAGAGGACAGGGTTGGCTACACCTTC
few	TRBJ1-1	-	TRBV4-1	CASSQAEGTSWNTEAFF	TGCGCCAGCAGCCAGGCAGAAGGGACAAGCTGGAACACTGAAGCTTTCTTT
few	TRBJ2-2	TRBD2	TRBV7-3	CASSLTGGVNTGELFF	TGTGCCAGCAGCTTAACGGGAGGGGTGAACACCGGGGAGCTGTTTTTT
-	TRBJ2-3	TRBD2	TRBV7-3	CASSSRTSGRGIDTQYF	TGTGCCAGCAGCTCTCGGACTAGCGGGAGAGGAATAGATACGCAGTATTTT
-	TRBJ1-1	TRBD1	TRBV18	CASSPTGGTEAFF	TGTGCCAGCTCACCAACAGGGGGGACTGAAGCTTTCTTT
-	TRBJ1-2	-	TRBV9	CASSVGYYGYTF	TGTGCCAGCAGCGTGGGCTACTATGGCTACACCTTC
few	TRBJ2-7	-	TRBV27	CASSSFQGNEQYF	TGTGCCAGCAGTTCTTTTCAGGGTAACGAGCAGTACTTC
-	TRBJ1-2	-	TRBV29-1	CSARQGSSINYGYTF	TGCAGCGCGCGACAAGGATCCTCCATTAACTATGGCTACACCTTC
few	TRBJ1-1	TRBD1	TRBV30	CAWATGDTEAFF	TGTGCCTGGGCCACAGGGGACACTGAAGCTTTCTTT
-	TRBJ2-3	-	TRBV28	CATNRGSNTDTQYF	TGTGCCACCAACCGGGGTTCTAACACAGATACGCAGTATTTT
-	TRBJ2-2	-	TRBV11-2	CASSRAPGVGELFF	TGTGCCAGCAGCCGGGCACCCGGGGTCGGGGAGCTGTTTTTT
-	TRBJ1-3	-	TRBV30	CAWSTGNTIYF	TGTGCCTGGAGTACCGGTAACACCATATATTTT
few	TRBJ2-7	TRBD1	TRBV5-6	CASSARQGAMTYEQYF	TGTGCCAGCAGCGCCAGACAGGGAGCCATGACCTACGAGCAGTACTTC
few	TRBJ1-2	TRBD1	TRBV19	CASSSWTGNYGYTF	TGTGCCAGTAGTTCTTGGACAGGGAACTATGGCTACACCTTC
-	TRBJ2-7	-	TRBV7-2	CASSPGLLLHF	TGTGCCAGCAGCCCGGGACTTCTCCTCCACTTC
-	TRBJ2-7	-	TRBV7-2	CASNWGYRVGSYEQYF	TGTGCCAGCAACTGGGGCTACAGGGTGGGATCCTACGAGCAGTACTTC
-	TRBJ1-4	-	TRBV7-2	CASSSDRIGEKLFF	TGTGCCAGCAGCTCCGATAGAATCGGGGAAAAACTGTTTTTT
few	TRBJ1-3	-	TRBV28	CASSLGQGGNTIYF	TGTGCCAGCAGTTTGGGGCAGGGAGGAAACACCATATATTTT
few	TRBJ2-2	TRBD1	TRBV5-4	CASSPRRTGPNTGELFF	TGTGCCAGCAGCCCGCGGAGGACAGGGCCGAACACCGGGGAGCTGTTTTTT
-	TRBJ2-7	-	TRBV15	CATSRAGSYEQYF	TGTGCCACCAGCAGGGCCGGGAGCTACGAGCAGTACTTC
-	TRBJ1-2	-	TRBV6-6	CASTQTSNYGYTF	TGTGCCAGCACTCAGACATCCAACTATGGCTACACCTTC
-	TRBJ2-7	TRBD1	TRBV28	CASSSITAGGRNEQYF	TGTGCCAGCAGTTCCATCACCGCAGGGGGTAGGAACGAGCAGTACTTC
-	TRBJ1-2	-	TRBV30	CAWRDRPGSGYTF	TGTGCCTGGAGGGACCGACCAGGGTCTGGCTACACCTTC
-	TRBJ1-2	TRBD1	TRBV30	CAWSLGQAHGYTF	TGTGCCTGGAGTCTCGGACAGGCCCACGGCTACACCTTC
-	TRBJ1-4	-	TRBV5-4	CASSLRTGATNEKLFF	TGTGCCAGCAGCCTTCGAACGGGAGCAACTAATGAAAAACTGTTTTTT
-	TRBJ1-6	TRBD1	TRBV4-3	CASSQVGTGSDNSPLHF	TGCGCCAGCAGCCAAGTGGGGACAGGGTCGGACAATTCACCCCTCCACTTT
-	TRBJ1-1	-	TRBV27	CASSLATGTGNTEAFF	TGTGCCAGCAGTTTAGCCACAGGGACGGGGAACACTGAAGCTTTCTTT
-	TRBJ1-1	TRBD1	TRBV7-9	CASRSDRGMRAEAFF	TGTGCCAGCAGATCCGACAGGGGAATGCGGGCTGAAGCTTTCTTT
-	TRBJ1-2	-	TRBV6-5	CASRGAFYGYTF	TGTGCCAGCAGGGGGGCGTTCTATGGCTACACCTTC
-	TRBJ1-1	TRBD1	TRBV4-2	CASSQGPTGGTEAFF	TGTGCCAGCAGCCAAGGGCCGACAGGGGGCACTGAAGCTTTCTTT
few	TRBJ2-3	TRBD1	TRBV10-3	CAIRPGTGRGDTQYF	TGTGCCATCAGGCCCGGGACAGGGCGGGGAGATACGCAGTATTTT
few	TRBJ1-2	-	TRBV5-1	CASSLDRAGYTF	TGCGCCAGCAGCCTGGACAGAGCAGGCTACACCTTC
-	TRBJ2-2	TRBD2	TRBV2	CASSTPPGTRNTGELFF	TGTGCCAGCAGTACGCCCCCCGGGACTAGGAATACCGGGGAGCTGTTTTTT
-	TRBJ2-3	-	TRBV14	CASSRLGAGEDTQYF	TGTGCCAGCAGCCGCCTGGGGGCGGGAGAAGATACGCAGTATTTT
-	TRBJ2-3	TRBD1	TRBV7-2	CASSYRQGADTQYF	TGTGCCAGCAGCTATCGACAGGGAGCAGATACGCAGTATTTT
-	TRBJ2-2	TRBD1	TRBV28	CASQGPTGELFF	TGTGCCTCACAGGGGCCGACCGGGGAGCTGTTTTTT
few	TRBJ2-2	-	TRBV19	CASSFYLNTGELFF	TGTGCCAGTAGCTTCTACCTGAACACCGGGGAGCTGTTTTTT
-	TRBJ2-1	TRBD2	TRBV6-5	CASSYLTSGIAEQFF	TGTGCCAGCAGTTACTTGACTAGCGGGATTGCTGAGCAGTTCTTC
-	TRBJ2-6	TRBD1	TRBV9	CASSLPGGLSGANVLTF	TGTGCCAGCAGCCTACCAGGGGGCCTCTCTGGGGCCAACGTCCTGACTTTC
few	TRBJ1-4	TRBD1	TRBV7-9	CASSPGQGIGEKLFF	TGTGCCAGCAGCCCCGGACAGGGGATAGGTGAAAAACTGTTTTTT
-	TRBJ2-1	TRBD2	TRBV7-9	CASSFSGSPYNEQFF	TGTGCCAGCAGCTTTAGCGGGAGTCCCTACAATGAGCAGTTCTTC